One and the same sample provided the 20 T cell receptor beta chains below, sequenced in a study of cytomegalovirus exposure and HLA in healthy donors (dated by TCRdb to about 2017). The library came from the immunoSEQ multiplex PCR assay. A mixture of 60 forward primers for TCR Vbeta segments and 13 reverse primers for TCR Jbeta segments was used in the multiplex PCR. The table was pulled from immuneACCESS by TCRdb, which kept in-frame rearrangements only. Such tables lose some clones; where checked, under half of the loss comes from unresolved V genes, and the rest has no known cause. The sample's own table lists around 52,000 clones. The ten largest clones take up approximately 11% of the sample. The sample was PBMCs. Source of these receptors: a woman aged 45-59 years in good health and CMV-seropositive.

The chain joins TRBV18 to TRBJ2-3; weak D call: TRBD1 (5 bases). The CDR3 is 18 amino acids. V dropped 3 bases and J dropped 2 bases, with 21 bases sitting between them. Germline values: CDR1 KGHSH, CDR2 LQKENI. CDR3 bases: TGTGCCAGCTCACCGAGCTCCACAGGAAGGTTTCCCACAGATACGCAGTATTTT. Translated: CASSPSSTGRFPTDTQYF. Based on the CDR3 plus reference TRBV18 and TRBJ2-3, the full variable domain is NAGVMQNPRHLVRRRGQEARLRCSPMKGHSHVYWYRQLPEEGLKFMVYLQKENIIDESGMPKERFSAEFPKEGPSILRIQQVVRGDSAAYFCASSPSSTGRFPTDTQYFGPGTRLTVL.

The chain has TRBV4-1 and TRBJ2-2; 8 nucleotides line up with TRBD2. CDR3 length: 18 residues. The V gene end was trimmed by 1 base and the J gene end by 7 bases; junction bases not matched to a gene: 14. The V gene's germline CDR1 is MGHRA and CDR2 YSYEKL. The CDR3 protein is CASSQAPAGVSRYGELFF. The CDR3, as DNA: TGCGCCAGCAGCCAAGCCCCAGCGGGAGTGAGTCGTTACGGGGAGCTGTTTTTT.

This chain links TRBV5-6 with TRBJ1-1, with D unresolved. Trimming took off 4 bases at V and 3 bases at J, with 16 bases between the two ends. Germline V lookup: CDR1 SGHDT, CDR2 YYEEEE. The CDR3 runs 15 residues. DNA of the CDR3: TGTGCCAGCAGCGAAATGACTGAAAGGTACACTGAAGCTTTCTTT. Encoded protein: CASSEMTERYTEAFF.

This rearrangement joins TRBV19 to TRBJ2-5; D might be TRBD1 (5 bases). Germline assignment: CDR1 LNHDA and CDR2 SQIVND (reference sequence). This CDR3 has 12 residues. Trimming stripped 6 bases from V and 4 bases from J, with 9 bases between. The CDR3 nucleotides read TGTGCCAGTAGGGGGCAGGTAGAGACCCAGTACTTC. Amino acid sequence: CASRGQVETQYF.

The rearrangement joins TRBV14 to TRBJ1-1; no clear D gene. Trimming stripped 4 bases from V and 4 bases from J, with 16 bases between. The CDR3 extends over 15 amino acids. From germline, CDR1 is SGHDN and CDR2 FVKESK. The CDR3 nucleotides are TGTGCCAGCAGCCCTGCAGGATTGGGGAGCACTGAAGCTTTCTTT. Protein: CASSPAGLGSTEAFF.

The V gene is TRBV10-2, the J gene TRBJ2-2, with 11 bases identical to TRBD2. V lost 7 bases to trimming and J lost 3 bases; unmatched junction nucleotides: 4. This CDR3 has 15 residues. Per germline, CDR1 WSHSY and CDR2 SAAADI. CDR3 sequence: CASTTSGGDTGELFF. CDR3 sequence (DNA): TGCGCCAGCACAACTAGCGGGGGTGACACCGGGGAGCTGTTTTTT.

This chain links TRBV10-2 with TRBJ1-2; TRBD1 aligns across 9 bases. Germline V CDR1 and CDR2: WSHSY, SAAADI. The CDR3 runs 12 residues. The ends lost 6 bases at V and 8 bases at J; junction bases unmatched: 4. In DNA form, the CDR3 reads TGCGCCAGCAGGGGGGACAGGGTAGGCTACACCTTC. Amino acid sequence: CASRGDRVGYTF.

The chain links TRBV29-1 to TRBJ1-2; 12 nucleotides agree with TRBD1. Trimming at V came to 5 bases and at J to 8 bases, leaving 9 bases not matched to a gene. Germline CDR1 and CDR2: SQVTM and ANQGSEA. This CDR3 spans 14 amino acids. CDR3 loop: CSVSPGQGARGYTF. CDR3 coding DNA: TGCAGCGTTTCCCCGGGACAGGGGGCTCGGGGCTACACCTTC.

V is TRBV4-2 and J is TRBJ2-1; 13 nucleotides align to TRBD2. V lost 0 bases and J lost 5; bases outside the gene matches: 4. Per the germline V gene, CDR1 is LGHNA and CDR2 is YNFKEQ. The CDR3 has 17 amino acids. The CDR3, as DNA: TGTGCCAGCAGCCAAGAACCCGGACTAGCGGGGGACAATGAGCAGTTCTTC. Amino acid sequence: CASSQEPGLAGDNEQFF.

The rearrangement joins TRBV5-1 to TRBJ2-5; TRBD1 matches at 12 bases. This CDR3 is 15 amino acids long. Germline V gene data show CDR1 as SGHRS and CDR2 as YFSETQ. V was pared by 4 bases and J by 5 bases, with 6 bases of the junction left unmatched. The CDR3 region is CASSVGQGARETQYF. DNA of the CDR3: TGCGCCAGCAGCGTGGGACAGGGGGCTAGGGAGACCCAGTACTTC.

Here the CDR3 reads CASSVPGQGAYQPQHF. The CDR3 bases are TGTGCCAGCAGTGTACCGGGACAGGGGGCCTATCAGCCCCAGCATTTT. The chain couples TRBV28 to TRBJ1-5; 12 bases map to TRBD1. J gave up 5 bases and V 5 bases, and 7 bases lay outside the gene matches. Per the germline V gene, CDR1 is MDHEN and CDR2 is SYDVKM. The CDR3 covers 16 residues.

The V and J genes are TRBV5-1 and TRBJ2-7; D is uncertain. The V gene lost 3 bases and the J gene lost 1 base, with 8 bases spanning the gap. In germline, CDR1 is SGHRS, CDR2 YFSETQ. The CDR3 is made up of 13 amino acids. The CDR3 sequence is CASSSGVSYEQYF. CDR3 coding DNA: TGCGCCAGCAGCTCTGGAGTTTCCTACGAGCAGTACTTC.

The CDR3 DNA reads TGTGCCAGCAGCGAGCGGGGCGGACAGGGGGCGGATGAGCAGTTCTTC. This translates into CASSERGGQGADEQFF. The chain couples TRBV9 to TRBJ2-1; 11 nucleotides agree with TRBD1. CDR3 length equals 16 residues. With V trimmed by 3 bases and J by 8 bases, 10 bases remained unmatched. Germline assignment: CDR1 SGDLS and CDR2 YYNGEE. The whole variable domain, filled in from reference TRBV9 and TRBJ2-1, reads DSGVTQTPKHLITATGQRVTLRCSPRSGDLSVYWYQQSLDQGLQFLIQYYNGEERAKGNILERFSAQQFPDLHSELNLSSLELGDSALYFCASSERGGQGADEQFFGPGTRLTVL.

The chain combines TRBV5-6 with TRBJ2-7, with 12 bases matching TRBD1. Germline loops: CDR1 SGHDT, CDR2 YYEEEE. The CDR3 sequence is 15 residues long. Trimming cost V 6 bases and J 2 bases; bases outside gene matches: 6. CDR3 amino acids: CASTPWDRGPYEQYF. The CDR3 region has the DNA TGTGCCAGCACCCCCTGGGACAGGGGGCCCTACGAGCAGTACTTC.

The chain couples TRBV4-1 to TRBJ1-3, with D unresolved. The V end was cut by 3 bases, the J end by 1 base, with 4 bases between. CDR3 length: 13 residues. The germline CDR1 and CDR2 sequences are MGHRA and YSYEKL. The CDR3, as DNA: TGCGCCAGCAGCCACAGTTCTGGAAACACCATATATTTT. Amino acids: CASSHSSGNTIYF.

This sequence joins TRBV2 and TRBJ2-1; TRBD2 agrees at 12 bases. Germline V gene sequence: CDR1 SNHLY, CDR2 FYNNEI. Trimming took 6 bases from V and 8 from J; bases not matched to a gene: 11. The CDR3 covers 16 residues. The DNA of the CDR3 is TGTGCCAGCAGCGGCAGACTAGCGGGAGCTCTCGATGAGCAGTTCTTC. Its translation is CASSGRLAGALDEQFF.

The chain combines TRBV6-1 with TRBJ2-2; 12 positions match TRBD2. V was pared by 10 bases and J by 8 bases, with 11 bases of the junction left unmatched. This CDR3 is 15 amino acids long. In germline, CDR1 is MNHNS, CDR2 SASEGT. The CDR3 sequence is CAKMTSGSGSGELFF. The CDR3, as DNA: TGTGCCAAGATGACTAGCGGGAGTGGGTCGGGGGAGCTGTTTTTT.

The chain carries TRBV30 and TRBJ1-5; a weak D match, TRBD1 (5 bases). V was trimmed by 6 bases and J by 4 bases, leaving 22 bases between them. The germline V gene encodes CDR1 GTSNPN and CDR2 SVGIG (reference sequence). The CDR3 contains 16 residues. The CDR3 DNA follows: TGTGCCTGCTCGGGCAGGGCCCGTCTTACAAATCAGCCCCAGCATTTT. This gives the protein CACSGRARLTNQPQHF.

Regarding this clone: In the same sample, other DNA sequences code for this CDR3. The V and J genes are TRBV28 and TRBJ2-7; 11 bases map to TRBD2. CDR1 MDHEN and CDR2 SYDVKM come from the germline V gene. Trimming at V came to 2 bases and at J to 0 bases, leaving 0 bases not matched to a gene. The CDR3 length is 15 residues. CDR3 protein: CASSLGTSGSYEQYF. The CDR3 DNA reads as TGTGCCAGCAGTTTAGGGACTAGCGGCTCCTACGAGCAGTACTTC.

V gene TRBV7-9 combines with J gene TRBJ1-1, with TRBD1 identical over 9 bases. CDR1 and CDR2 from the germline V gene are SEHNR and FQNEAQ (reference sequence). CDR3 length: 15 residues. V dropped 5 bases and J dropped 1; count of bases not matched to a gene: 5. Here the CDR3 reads CASSSGQGRNTEAFF. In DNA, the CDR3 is TGTGCCAGCAGCAGCGGACAGGGGCGGAACACTGAAGCTTTCTTT.